The 27 T cell receptor beta chains listed next were all sequenced from one sample in a study of blood T cell repertoires in COVID-19. TCRdb keeps only in-frame clones here, not all; method: immunoSEQ multiplex PCR. The sample shows approximately 400,000 clones, approximately 90% of them seen only once. Material: PBMCs or T cells enriched from blood (not recorded which). These receptors came from a woman aged 18-29 years who had recovered from COVID-19.

The gene calls are TRBV21-1 and TRBJ1-2; the DNA was not used to check the table's D call, TRBD1. TRBV21-1 represents a pseudogene. The CDR3 extends over 19 amino acids. DNA of the CDR3: TGTGCCAGCAGCAAAGCTAAGTTTTCAGGTAGAAACCTTAACTATGGCTACACCTTC. Translation: CASSKAKFSGRNLNYGYTF.

Only a few counts were recorded for this clone. The chain employs TRBV2 and TRBJ2-5; D is possibly TRBD1 (5 bases). Germline CDR1 SNHLY, CDR2 FYNNEI. V was cut by 3 bases and J by 2 bases, with 10 bases left in between. This CDR3 has 14 amino acids. The CDR3 DNA follows: TGTGCCAGCAGTGACCCAGGGCCTCAAGAGACCCAGTACTTC. It codes for CASSDPGPQETQYF.

J is TRBJ1-1 and V is TRBV7-9; 10 bases agree with TRBD1. The CDR3 covers 14 residues. Germline-derived CDR1 and CDR2 are SEHNR and FQNEAQ (reference sequence). J was trimmed by 7 bases and V by 7 bases; bases with no gene match: 9. The CDR3 DNA follows: TGTGCCAGCATCATAGCGGGGACAGGGGTTGAAGCTTTCTTT. Translated: CASIIAGTGVEAFF.

The chain is built from TRBV3-1 (or the pseudogene TRBV3-2) and TRBJ1-4, with a weak D call TRBD1 (5 bases). Germline-derived CDR1 and CDR2 are LGHDT and YNNKEL (reference sequence). CDR3 length: 16 residues. Trimming cost V 2 bases and J 12 bases, with 22 bases left between them. The DNA of the CDR3 is TGTGCCAGCAGCCAAAGTGGGCAGGGTGGGCTCGAGGAACTGTTTTTT. Amino acids: CASSQSGQGGLEELFF.

V gene TRBV7-9 combines with J gene TRBJ2-3; 7 bases agree with TRBD1. This CDR3 is 16 amino acids long. The ends lost 3 bases at V and 3 bases at J; junction bases unmatched: 9. Germline lookup yields CDR1 SEHNR and CDR2 FQNEAQ (reference sequence). This chain's CDR3 is CASSFPPGGSTDTQYF. The DNA for the CDR3 is TGTGCCAGCAGCTTCCCCCCAGGGGGAAGTACAGATACGCAGTATTTT. Full variable domain (rest looked up from reference TRBV7-9 and TRBJ2-3): DTGVSQNPRHKITKRGQNVTFRCDPISEHNRLYWYRQTLGQGPEFLTYFQNEAQLEKSRLLSDRFSAERPKGSFSTLEIQRTEQGDSAMYLCASSFPPGGSTDTQYFGPGTRLTVL.

This chain uses TRBV27 with TRBJ2-2; D may be TRBD2 (6 bases). The CDR3 runs 14 residues. Germline CDR1 and CDR2: MNHEY and SMNVEV (reference sequence). The ends were cut back, 7 bases at V and 2 bases at J, with 11 bases in the middle. The CDR3 sequence is CASMWGENTGELFF. The CDR3 bases are TGTGCCAGCATGTGGGGGGAAAACACCGGGGAGCTGTTTTTT.

Of note for this clone: The junction and the germline gene differ at one end; a read error may be behind it. The chain recombines TRBV7-2 with TRBJ1-1; unclear D gene. The CDR3 consists of 15 residues. Germline-derived CDR1 and CDR2 are SGHTA and FQGNSA. In DNA form, the CDR3 reads TGTGCCAGCAGCATAGCGGCAGACTTGAACACTGAAGCTTTCTTT. Its protein product is CASSIAADLNTEAFF.

The chain combines TRBV10-1 with TRBJ2-3, with D perhaps matching TRBD1 (6 bases). This CDR3 has 15 residues. Germline V gene data show CDR1 as WNHNN and CDR2 as SYGVQD (reference sequence). Between the trimmed V and J ends, which lost 0 bases and 8 bases, there was a span of 15 bases. Written as DNA, the CDR3 is TGCGCCAGCAGTGAGTCGGGGGACAATTTGGCTACGCAGTATTTT. Translation: CASSESGDNLATQYF.

The chain is built from TRBV7-6 and TRBJ2-1; TRBD2 aligns across 12 bases. This CDR3 region has 17 residues. Germline CDR1 is SGHVS and CDR2 is FNYEAQ. The V and J ends lost 2 bases and 0 bases, in that order; junction bases with no gene match: 2. The CDR3 DNA reads as TGTGCCAGCAGCTTACTAGCGGGGGGGAGCTCCTACAATGAGCAGTTCTTC. Encoded protein: CASSLLAGGSSYNEQFF.

This sequence joins TRBV19 and TRBJ2-3; possibly TRBD1 for D (6 bases). This CDR3 contains 14 residues. Germline loops: CDR1 LNHDA, CDR2 SQIVND (reference sequence). The V end was cut by 6 bases, the J end by 3 bases, with 13 bases between. CDR3 amino acids: CASSEGVMTDTQYF. The CDR3 DNA follows: TGTGCCAGTAGCGAGGGGGTAATGACAGATACGCAGTATTTT.

CDR3 in amino acids: CASSMGGYTGELFF. The CDR3 DNA reads as TGTGCCAGCAGTATGGGGGGTTACACCGGGGAGCTGTTTTTT. V usage is TRBV5-6 and J usage is TRBJ2-2; a possible D gene is TRBD2 (6 bases). CDR1 is SGHDT, CDR2 YYEEEE, per germline. With 5 bases removed from V and 3 bases from J, the gap between germline ends came to 11 bases. CDR3 length equals 14 residues.

The V gene is TRBV14, the J gene TRBJ2-7; 9 bases match TRBD1. The length of the CDR3 is 15 residues. Germline CDR1 SGHDN, CDR2 FVKESK. After removal of 3 bases from V and 3 bases from J, the junction contained 6 bases not matched to a gene. CDR3 coding DNA: TGTGCCAGCAGCCAGAACAGGGGGCGCGTCTACGAGCAGTACTTC. This sequence encodes CASSQNRGRVYEQYF.

V and J are TRBV19 and TRBJ1-2, with 8 bases that match TRBD1. The V segment lost 1 base and the J segment 5 bases; nucleotides outside the gene matches: 6. Germline CDR1 reads LNHDA; CDR2 reads SQIVND (reference sequence). This CDR3 is 15 amino acids long. CDR3 loop: CASSIGTGIRYGYTF. For the CDR3, the DNA is TGTGCCAGTAGTATAGGGACAGGGATAAGATATGGCTACACCTTC.

V and J are TRBV14 and TRBJ1-2, with TRBD1 matching over 8 bases. V dropped 1 base and J dropped 7; count of bases not matched to a gene: 5. This CDR3 region has 14 residues. The germline CDR1 and CDR2 sequences are SGHDN and FVKESK. CDR3 protein: CASSQGGQGAGYTF. Written as DNA, the CDR3 is TGTGCCAGCAGCCAAGGGGGGCAGGGGGCTGGCTACACCTTC.

The chain recombines TRBV5-1 with TRBJ1-1; D perhaps matches TRBD1 (5 bases). The germline V and J ends were trimmed by 0 bases and 5 bases, with 5 bases remaining between them. This CDR3 is built from 12 residues. Germline V CDR1 and CDR2: SGHRS, YFSETQ. CDR3 nucleotide sequence: TGCGCCAGCAGCTTGGAGGGGACTGAAGCTTTCTTT. Protein sequence: CASSLEGTEAFF.

This sequence joins TRBV4-3 and TRBJ1-5, with 8 bases aligning to TRBD1. CDR3 length: 16 residues. V was pared by 3 bases and J by 4 bases, with 8 bases of the junction left unmatched. Germline V gene lookup returns CDR1 LGHNA and CDR2 YSLEER. The CDR3 DNA sequence: TGCGCCAGCAGCCAGGGCGGGACAGGCACTAATCAGCCCCAGCATTTT. Protein sequence: CASSQGGTGTNQPQHF.

The chain combines TRBV29-1 with TRBJ1-1, with 8 nucleotides matching TRBD1. There are 11 residues in the CDR3. Germline CDR1 reads SQVTM; CDR2 reads ANQGSEA. Germline trimming cut 7 bases from V and 4 bases from J; bases unmatched to any gene: 2. The CDR3 DNA is TGCAGCGGACAGGGGTCCACTGAAGCTTTCTTT. This translates into CSGQGSTEAFF.

As concerns this clone: Other nucleotide sequences in the sample specify the same CDR3. The rearrangement joins TRBV30 to TRBJ1-1; D is uncertain. Germline loops: CDR1 GTSNPN, CDR2 SVGIG (reference sequence). V lost 0 bases and J 5 bases, leaving 4 bases between the germline ends. The CDR3 totals 11 residues. CDR3 protein: CAWSVQTEAFF. Here the CDR3 DNA reads TGTGCCTGGAGTGTACAAACTGAAGCTTTCTTT.

This clone appeared a few times. The sample holds other DNA sequences that translate to the same CDR3. The chain is built from TRBV18 and TRBJ1-4; D may be TRBD1 (6 bases). Germline V gene sequence: CDR1 KGHSH, CDR2 LQKENI. The V end was cut by 3 bases, the J end by 5 bases, with 10 bases between. The length of the CDR3 is 14 residues. The CDR3 DNA follows: TGTGCCAGCTCACCCCAGGGGCTAAATGAAAAACTGTTTTTT. Translating gives CASSPQGLNEKLFF.

This clone was seen once. The J gene is TRBJ2-7, the V gene TRBV5-1; 12 bases align to TRBD1. CDR3 length: 15 residues. CDR1 and CDR2 from the germline V gene are SGHRS and YFSETQ. J was trimmed by 6 bases and V by 0 bases; bases with no gene match: 4. The CDR3 DNA reads as TGCGCCAGCAGCTTGGAAGGGACAGGGGGCGGCGAGCAGTACTTC. Encoded protein: CASSLEGTGGGEQYF. The full variable domain, rest sourced from reference TRBV5-1 and TRBJ2-7, is KAGVTQTPRYLIKTRGQQVTLSCSPISGHRSVSWYQQTPGQGLQFLFEYFSETQRNKGNFPGRFSGRQFSNSRSEMNVSTLELGDSALYLCASSLEGTGGGEQYFGPGTRLTVT.

The chain is built from TRBV7-2 and TRBJ2-5, with D possibly being TRBD1 (6 bases). Per the germline V gene, CDR1 is SGHTA and CDR2 is FQGNSA. V was cut by 4 bases and J by 2 bases, with 17 bases left in between. The CDR3 is 16 amino acids. CDR3 residues: CASSSNPGHLQETQYF. The CDR3, as DNA: TGTGCCAGCAGCTCGAATCCGGGACACTTACAAGAGACCCAGTACTTC.

This chain connects TRBV6-4 to TRBJ1-5; 9 bases are a match to TRBD1. V shed 7 bases, J shed 1 base, and the junction held 20 bases outside the gene matches. The germline CDR1 and CDR2 sequences are MRHNA and SNTAGT. The CDR3 length is 20 residues. The CDR3 DNA reads as TGTGCCAGCACTGAAACCGGGACAGGGCGTGTAGTTATAAGCAATCAGCCCCAGCATTTT. Its translation is CASTETGTGRVVISNQPQHF.

The V and J genes are TRBV19 and TRBJ1-5; 7 nucleotides align to TRBD1. Germline CDR1 is LNHDA and CDR2 is SQIVND (reference sequence). The V and J ends lost 7 bases and 0 bases, in that order; junction bases with no gene match: 9. CDR3 length: 16 amino acids. CDR3 nucleotides: TGTGCCAGTACCCAGGGGGGAGGCTTTAGCAATCAGCCCCAGCATTTT. Translated, it gives CASTQGGGFSNQPQHF.

This clone has just a few counts. This chain connects TRBV5-1 to TRBJ2-1, with TRBD1 as a possible D gene (5 bases). Germline V gene sequence: CDR1 SGHRS, CDR2 YFSETQ. V was trimmed by 0 bases and J by 14 bases, leaving 12 bases between them. CDR3 size: 12 residues. CDR3 sequence (DNA): TGCGCCAGCAGCTTGGGGGGCCTTGTCGAGTTCTTC. This gives the protein CASSLGGLVEFF.

This chain connects TRBV3-1 (or the pseudogene TRBV3-2) to TRBJ2-7; D is unclear. The germline CDR1 and CDR2 sequences are LGHDT and YNNKEL (reference sequence). V was shortened by 1 base and J by 6 bases, with 4 bases between the two germline ends. The CDR3 runs to 11 residues. The CDR3 here is CASSQATEQYF. For the CDR3, the DNA is TGTGCCAGCAGCCAAGCTACCGAGCAGTACTTC.

Of note for this clone: Other nucleotide sequences in the sample specify the same CDR3. The V and J genes are TRBV5-1 and TRBJ1-2; D remains ambiguous. CDR3 length equals 14 residues. From germline, CDR1 is SGHRS and CDR2 YFSETQ. V was cut by 0 bases and J by 2 bases, with 8 bases left in between. CDR3 coding DNA: TGCGCCAGCAGCTTGGGGGCCGAGAACTATGGCTACACCTTC. Translation: CASSLGAENYGYTF.

The chain joins TRBV6-5 to TRBJ1-6, with D possibly matching TRBD1 (5 bases). Trimming removed 5 bases from V and 10 bases from J, with 15 bases in between. Per the germline V gene, CDR1 is MNHEY and CDR2 is SVGAGI. The CDR3 is 14 amino acids. The CDR3 nucleotides read TGTGCCAGCAGTCCGGGACTGATAGGGTCACCCCTCCACTTT. It yields the protein CASSPGLIGSPLHF.